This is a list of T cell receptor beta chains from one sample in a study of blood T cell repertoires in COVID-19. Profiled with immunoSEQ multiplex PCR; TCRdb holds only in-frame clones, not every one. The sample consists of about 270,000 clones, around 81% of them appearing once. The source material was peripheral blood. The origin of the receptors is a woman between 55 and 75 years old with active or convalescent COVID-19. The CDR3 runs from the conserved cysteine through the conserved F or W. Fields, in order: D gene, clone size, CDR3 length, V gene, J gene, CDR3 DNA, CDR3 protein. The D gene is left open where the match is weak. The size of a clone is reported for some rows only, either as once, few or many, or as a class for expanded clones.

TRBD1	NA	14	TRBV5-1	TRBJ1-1	TGCGCCAGCAGCTTGGCCGGGACAGATACTGAAGCTTTCTTT	CASSLAGTDTEAFF
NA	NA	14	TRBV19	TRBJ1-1	TGTGCCAGTAGTTCACAGGTTACGGGCACTGAAGCTTTCTTT	CASSSQVTGTEAFF
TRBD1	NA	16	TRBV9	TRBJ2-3	TGTGCCAGCAGCGTAGAACAGGGGTTTATCACAGATACGCAGTATTTT	CASSVEQGFITDTQYF
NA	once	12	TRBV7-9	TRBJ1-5	TGTGCCAGCAGCCGAGACAATCAGCCCCAGCATTTT	CASSRDNQPQHF
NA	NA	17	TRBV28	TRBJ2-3	TGTGCCAGCAACCGTCGGTGGCAGGGGAATCGTGCAGATACGCAGTATTTT	CASNRRWQGNRADTQYF
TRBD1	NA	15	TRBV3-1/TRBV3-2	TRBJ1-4	TGTGCCAGCAGCCATAGGACAGGGGGGGGTGAAAAACTGTTTTTT	CASSHRTGGGEKLFF
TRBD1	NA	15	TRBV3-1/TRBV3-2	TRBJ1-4	TGTGCCAGCAGCCTTCCGGGACAGGGGTATGAAAAACTGTTTTTT	CASSLPGQGYEKLFF
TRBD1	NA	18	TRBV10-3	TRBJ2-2	TGTGCCATCAGTGACCCGGAGAGACAGGGGTGGAACACCGGGGAGCTGTTTTTT	CAISDPERQGWNTGELFF
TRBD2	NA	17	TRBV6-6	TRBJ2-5	TGTGCCAGCAGTCCCGACAGCGGGGGCGCCTTTCCCGCTCCCCAGTACTTC	CASSPDSGGAFPAPQYF
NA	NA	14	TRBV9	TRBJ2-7	TGTGCCAGCACCAGGTCGGGGTCCTCCTACGAGCAGTACTTC	CASTRSGSSYEQYF
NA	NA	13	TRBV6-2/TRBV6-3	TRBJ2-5	TGTGCCAGCAGTTCACGGGGTGGGGAGACCCAGTACTTC	CASSSRGGETQYF
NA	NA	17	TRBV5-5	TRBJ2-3	TGTGCCAGCAGCAATGACCCAGGGGTTCGTTACACAGATACGCAGTATTTT	CASSNDPGVRYTDTQYF
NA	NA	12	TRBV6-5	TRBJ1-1	TGTGCCAGCAGTTTTAGACTCACTGAAGCTTTCTTT	CASSFRLTEAFF
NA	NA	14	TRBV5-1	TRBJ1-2	TGCGCCAGCACCTTGGGAGAGAGGAACTATGGCTACACCTTC	CASTLGERNYGYTF
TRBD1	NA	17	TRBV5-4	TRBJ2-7	TGTGCCAGCAGCTTGGGCGTGAGCGACAGGGGCTCCTACGAGCAGTACTTC	CASSLGVSDRGSYEQYF
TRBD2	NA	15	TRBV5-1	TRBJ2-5	TGCGCCAGCAGGTCCGTCACTAGCGGGCAAGAGACCCAGTACTTC	CASRSVTSGQETQYF
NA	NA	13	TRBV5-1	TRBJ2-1	TGCGCCAGCAGCTGGGGCTACGGGGGAGAGCAGTTCTTC	CASSWGYGGEQFF
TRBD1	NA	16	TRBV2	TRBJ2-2	TGTGCCAGCAGGGGCGGACAGGGCACGAACACCGGGGAGCTGTTTTTT	CASRGGQGTNTGELFF
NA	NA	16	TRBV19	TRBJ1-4	TGTGCCAGTAGTATTCCCGCCGGGTCGACTAATGAAAAACTGTTTTTT	CASSIPAGSTNEKLFF
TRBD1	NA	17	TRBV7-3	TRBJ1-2	TGTGCCAGCAGCCAGGGACAGGGGGCCCTGGTCGGCTATGGCTACACCTTC	CASSQGQGALVGYGYTF